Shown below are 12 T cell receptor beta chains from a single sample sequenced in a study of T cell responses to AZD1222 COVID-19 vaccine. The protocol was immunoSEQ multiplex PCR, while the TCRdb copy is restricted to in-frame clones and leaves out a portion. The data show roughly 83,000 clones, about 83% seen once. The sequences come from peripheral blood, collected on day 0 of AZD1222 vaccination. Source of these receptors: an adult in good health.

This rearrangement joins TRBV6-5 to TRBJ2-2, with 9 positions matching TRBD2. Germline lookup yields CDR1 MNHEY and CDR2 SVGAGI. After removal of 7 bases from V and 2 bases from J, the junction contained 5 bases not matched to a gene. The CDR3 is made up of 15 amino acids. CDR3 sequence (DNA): TGTGCCAGCAACCAACTAGCGGGTAACACCGGGGAGCTGTTTTTT. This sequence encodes CASNQLAGNTGELFF.

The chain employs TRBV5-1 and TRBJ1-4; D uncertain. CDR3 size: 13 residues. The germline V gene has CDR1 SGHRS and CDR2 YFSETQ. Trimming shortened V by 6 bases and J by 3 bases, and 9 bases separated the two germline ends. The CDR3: CASKPSPNEKLFF. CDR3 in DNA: TGCGCCAGCAAACCATCACCTAATGAAAAACTGTTTTTT.

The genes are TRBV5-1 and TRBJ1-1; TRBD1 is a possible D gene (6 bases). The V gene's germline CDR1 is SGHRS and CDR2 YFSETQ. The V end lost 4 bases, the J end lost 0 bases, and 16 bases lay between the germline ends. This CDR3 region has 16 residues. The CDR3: CASSQPTDRVNTEAFF. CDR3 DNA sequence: TGCGCCAGCAGCCAACCGACGGACAGAGTGAACACTGAAGCTTTCTTT. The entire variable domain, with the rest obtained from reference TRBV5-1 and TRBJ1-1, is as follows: KAGVTQTPRYLIKTRGQQVTLSCSPISGHRSVSWYQQTPGQGLQFLFEYFSETQRNKGNFPGRFSGRQFSNSRSEMNVSTLELGDSALYLCASSQPTDRVNTEAFFGQGTRLTVV.

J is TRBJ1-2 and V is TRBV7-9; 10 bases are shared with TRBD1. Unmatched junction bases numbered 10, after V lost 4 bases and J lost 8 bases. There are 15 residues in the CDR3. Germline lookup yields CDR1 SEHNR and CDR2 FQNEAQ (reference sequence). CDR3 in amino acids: CASSWTGGLTEGYTF. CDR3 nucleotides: TGTGCCAGCAGCTGGACAGGGGGGTTAACGGAGGGCTACACCTTC.

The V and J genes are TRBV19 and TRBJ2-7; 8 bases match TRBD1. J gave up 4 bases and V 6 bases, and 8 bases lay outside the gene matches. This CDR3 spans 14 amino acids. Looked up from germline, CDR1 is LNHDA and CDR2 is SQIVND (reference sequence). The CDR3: CASRTDRAGYEQYF. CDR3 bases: TGTGCCAGTAGGACGGACAGGGCGGGGTACGAGCAGTACTTC.

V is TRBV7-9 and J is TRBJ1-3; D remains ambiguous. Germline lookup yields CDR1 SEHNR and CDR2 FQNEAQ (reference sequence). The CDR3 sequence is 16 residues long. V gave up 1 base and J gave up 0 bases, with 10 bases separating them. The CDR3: CASSLVVGLSGNTIYF. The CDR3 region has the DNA TGTGCCAGCAGCTTAGTTGTGGGCCTCTCTGGAAACACCATATATTTT.

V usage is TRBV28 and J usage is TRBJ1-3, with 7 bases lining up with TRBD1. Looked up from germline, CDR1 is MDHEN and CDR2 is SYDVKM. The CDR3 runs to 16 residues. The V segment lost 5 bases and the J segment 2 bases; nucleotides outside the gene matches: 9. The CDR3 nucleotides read TGTGCCAGCAGTCTTCCCGGGACAGTTACTGGAAACACCATATATTTT. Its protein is CASSLPGTVTGNTIYF.

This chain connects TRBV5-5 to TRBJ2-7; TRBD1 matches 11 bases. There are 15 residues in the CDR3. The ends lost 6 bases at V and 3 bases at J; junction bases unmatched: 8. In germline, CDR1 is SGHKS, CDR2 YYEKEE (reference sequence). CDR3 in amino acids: CASTWGQGVYYEQYF. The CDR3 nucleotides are TGTGCCAGCACCTGGGGACAGGGGGTTTACTACGAGCAGTACTTC.

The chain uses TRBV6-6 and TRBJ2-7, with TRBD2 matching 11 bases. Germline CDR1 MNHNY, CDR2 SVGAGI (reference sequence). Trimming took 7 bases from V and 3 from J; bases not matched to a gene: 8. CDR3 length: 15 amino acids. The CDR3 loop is CASTERLAGSYEQYF. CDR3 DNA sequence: TGTGCCAGCACCGAAAGACTAGCGGGGAGCTACGAGCAGTACTTC.

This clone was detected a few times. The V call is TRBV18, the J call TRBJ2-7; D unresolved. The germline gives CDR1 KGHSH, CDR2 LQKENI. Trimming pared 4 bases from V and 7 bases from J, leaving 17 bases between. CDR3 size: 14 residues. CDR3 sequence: CASSRRQRLREQYF. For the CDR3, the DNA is TGTGCCAGCTCACGTCGGCAAAGGCTAAGGGAGCAGTACTTC.

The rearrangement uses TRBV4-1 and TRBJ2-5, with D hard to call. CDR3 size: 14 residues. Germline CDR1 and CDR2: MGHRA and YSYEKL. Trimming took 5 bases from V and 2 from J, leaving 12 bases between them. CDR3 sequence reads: CASSSRRKQETQYF. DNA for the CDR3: TGCGCCAGCAGCTCTCGACGGAAACAAGAGACCCAGTACTTC.

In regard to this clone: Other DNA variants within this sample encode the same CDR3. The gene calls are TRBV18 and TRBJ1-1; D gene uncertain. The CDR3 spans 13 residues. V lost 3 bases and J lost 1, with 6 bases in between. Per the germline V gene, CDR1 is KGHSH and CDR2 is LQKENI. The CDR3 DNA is TGTGCCAGCTCACCTACGGGGAACACTGAAGCTTTCTTT. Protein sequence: CASSPTGNTEAFF.